The 22 T cell receptor beta chains below were found in one sample sequenced in a study of post-analysis software for immune sequencing data. Overall study findings and caveats: Compared with controls, patients had more of five TRBV segments, including TRBV5-6, TRBV5-1 and TRBV20-1.

No antigen has been assigned to these receptors. Prepared libraries of TCR beta cDNA carried unique molecular identifiers. TCRdb analysed the PCR reads with MiXCR anew, one entry per CDR3 protein. Of approximately 250,000 distinct CDR3 sequences listed, just over 35% are singletons. The sequenced sample consisted of blood. These receptors were taken from a girl aged 5 to 17 with multiple sclerosis.

J is TRBJ2-1 and V is TRBV20-1; 7 nucleotides agree with TRBD1. This CDR3 spans 16 amino acids. Unmatched junction bases numbered 13, after V lost 4 bases and J lost 4 bases. CDR1 and CDR2 from the germline V gene are DFQATT and SNEGSKA (reference sequence). The CDR3 DNA follows: TGCAGTGCTACCCGGACAGGTATAGCAGCATACAATGAGCAGTTCTTC. Protein sequence: CSATRTGIAAYNEQFF.

About this clonotype itself: This may arise from a read error, as a much more abundant clone is one base away. The gene calls are TRBV3-1 and TRBJ2-1; D unclear. CDR1 LGHDT and CDR2 YNNKEL come from the germline V gene (reference sequence). Deletions cut 3 bases from V and 1 base from J, with 10 bases between. This CDR3 comprises 15 residues. CDR3 loop: CASSQWVGSYNEQFF. CDR3 DNA sequence: TGTGCCAGCAGCCAGTGGGTGGGATCCTACAATGAGCAGTTCTTC.

In the case of this clonotype: Possible read error: a much larger clone is one base away. This chain connects TRBV4-1 to TRBJ2-1, with D perhaps TRBD2 (5 bases). Trimming pared 4 bases from V and 5 bases from J, leaving 30 bases between. CDR1 MGHRA and CDR2 YSYEKL come from the germline V gene. This CDR3 comprises 20 residues. CDR3 DNA sequence: TGCGCCAGCAGCCTAGCCTTTTTGCGGGCGAGGCAGCTGGGTGACAATGAGCAGTTCTTC. Amino acids: CASSLAFLRARQLGDNEQFF.

The sample holds a few counts of this clonotype. The rearrangement joins TRBV30 to TRBJ1-5, with a tentative D call TRBD1 (6 bases). The CDR3 is 13 amino acids. Germline assignment: CDR1 GTSNPN and CDR2 SVGIG (reference sequence). V dropped 2 bases and J dropped 6 bases, with 11 bases sitting between them. The CDR3 sequence: CAWSPEGGQPQHF. The CDR3 DNA sequence: TGTGCCTGGAGTCCAGAGGGGGGTCAGCCCCAGCATTTT.

Note on this clonotype: A read error is possible here, since a much larger clone lies one base away. The V gene is TRBV12-3 or TRBV12-4, the J gene TRBJ1-2; D is ambiguous. This CDR3 contains 13 residues. CDR3 DNA: TGTGCCAGCAGTCGAAATATCAACTATGGCCACACCTTC. The encoded protein is CASSRNINYGHTF.

Turning to this clonotype: Since a much larger clone is just one base distant, this may be a read error. This chain joins TRBV28 and TRBJ2-7; a possible D gene is TRBD2 (5 bases). This CDR3 is built from 12 residues. Trimming stripped 6 bases from V and 9 bases from J, with 15 bases between. CDR1 is MDHEN and CDR2 is SYDVKM in the germline V gene. The CDR3 sequence is CASSVGLRGQYF. CDR3 coding DNA: TGTGCCAGCAGCGTTGGACTTCGCGGGCAGTACTTC.

This chain joins TRBV12-3 or TRBV12-4 and TRBJ2-7; a weak D match, TRBD1 (5 bases). V shed 8 bases and J shed 0 bases, with 8 bases lying between them. This CDR3 is 12 amino acids long. CDR3 in DNA: TGTGCCAGCCGACAGACCTCCTACGAGCAGTACTTC. It is translated as CASRQTSYEQYF.

V and J are TRBV20-1 and TRBJ2-5, with D possibly matching TRBD1 (6 bases). The V gene's germline CDR1 is DFQATT and CDR2 SNEGSKA (reference sequence). V was cut by 6 bases and J by 4 bases, with 15 bases left in between. The CDR3 has 13 residues. CDR3: CSAIRGPRETQYF. CDR3 nucleotide sequence: TGCAGTGCCATCAGGGGCCCCAGAGAGACCCAGTACTTC.

This clonotype was detected a few times. Given a much more abundant clone one base away, this may be a read error. The J gene is TRBJ2-4, the V gene TRBV6-1; D uncertain. Near its end, the DNA agrees better with TRBJ2-5, so the J call may be wrong. The CDR3 is 15 amino acids. Germline CDR1 reads MNHNS; CDR2 reads SASEGT. The CDR3 DNA follows: TGTGCCAGCAGTGAGAGTCCCGGGCGGCAAGAGACCCAGTACTTC. It translates to CASSESPGRQETQYF.

This clonotype occurred many times. The chain uses TRBV5-5 and TRBJ2-1; D may match TRBD1 or TRBD2 (5 bases each). This CDR3 is 11 amino acids long. Looked up from germline, CDR1 is SGHKS and CDR2 is YYEKEE (reference sequence). The V and J ends lost 3 bases and 9 bases respectively, with 7 bases between them. CDR3 coding DNA: TGTGCCAGCAGCTGGGGGTCTGAGCAGTTCTTC. Translation: CASSWGSEQFF.

The CDR3 coding sequence is TGTGCCAGCAGTCTACAGGGGGGGGCTGAAAAACTGTTTTTT. Translated, it gives CASSLQGGAEKLFF. The chain uses TRBV28 and TRBJ1-4; TRBD1 agrees at 8 bases. This CDR3 is 14 amino acids long. The trim removed 5 bases at V and 7 bases at J, leaving 6 bases unmatched. The germline gives CDR1 MDHEN, CDR2 SYDVKM. The variable domain in full, completed from reference TRBV28 and TRBJ1-4, reads DVKVTQSSRYLVKRTGEKVFLECVQDMDHENMFWYRQDPGLGLRLIYFSYDVKMKEKGDIPEGYSVSREKKERFSLILESASTNQTSMYLCASSLQGGAEKLFFGSGTQLSVL.

Many counts were recorded for this clonotype. The gene calls are TRBV7-2 and TRBJ2-1, with 16 bases fitting TRBD2. Germline loops: CDR1 SGHTA, CDR2 FQGNSA. The CDR3 loop spans 23 amino acids. The trim removed 3 bases at V and 0 bases at J, leaving 17 bases unmatched. The CDR3 protein is CASSLSRGGTSGRAFFSYNEQFF. The CDR3 DNA follows: TGTGCCAGCAGCTTGAGTAGGGGGGGGACTAGCGGGAGGGCCTTTTTCTCCTACAATGAGCAGTTCTTC.

The chain carries TRBV5-1 and TRBJ2-1; 9 bases are a match to TRBD1. The CDR3 consists of 15 residues. Germline CDR1 and CDR2: SGHRS and YFSETQ. V was clipped by 1 base and J by 8 bases; unmatched bases: 7. The CDR3 DNA reads as TGCGCCAGCAGCTTGTCCGGGACAGGGAGCGATGAGCAGTTCTTC. This encodes CASSLSGTGSDEQFF. Combining the CDR3 with reference TRBV5-1 and TRBJ2-1 gives the whole variable domain KAGVTQTPRYLIKTRGQQVTLSCSPISGHRSVSWYQQTPGQGLQFLFEYFSETQRNKGNFPGRFSGRQFSNSRSEMNVSTLELGDSALYLCASSLSGTGSDEQFFGPGTRLTVL.

This clonotype has a count of ten or more. V gene TRBV6-2 or TRBV6-3 combines with J gene TRBJ2-5, with 14 bases lining up with TRBD2. V gave up 4 bases and J gave up 2 bases; unmatched junction bases: 3. CDR3 length: 16 amino acids. Germline V gene lookup returns CDR1 MNHEY and CDR2 SVGEGT. The CDR3 sequence: CASSSRTSGRQETQYF. In DNA, the CDR3 is TGTGCCAGCAGTTCTAGGACTAGCGGGAGGCAAGAGACCCAGTACTTC.

The chain employs TRBV5-1 and TRBJ1-5; TRBD1 agrees at 11 bases. CDR3 size: 18 residues. CDR1 is SGHRS, CDR2 YFSETQ, per germline. The J segment lost 0 bases and the V segment lost 4 bases, leaving 9 bases of the junction unmatched. The CDR3 sequence is CASSEGDRGGYSNQPQHF. CDR3 nucleotides: TGCGCCAGCAGCGAGGGGGACAGGGGGGGCTATAGCAATCAGCCCCAGCATTTT. The complete variable domain, with remaining parts taken from reference TRBV5-1 and TRBJ1-5, reads KAGVTQTPRYLIKTRGQQVTLSCSPISGHRSVSWYQQTPGQGLQFLFEYFSETQRNKGNFPGRFSGRQFSNSRSEMNVSTLELGDSALYLCASSEGDRGGYSNQPQHFGDGTRLSIL.

In this sample, this clonotype turned up many times. The V call is TRBV5-1, the J call TRBJ2-3; D gene ambiguous. The V and J ends lost 0 bases and 4 bases respectively, with 12 bases between them. Germline lookup yields CDR1 SGHRS and CDR2 YFSETQ. The CDR3 runs to 15 residues. CDR3 sequence (DNA): TGCGCCAGCAGCTTGGTCGCCAGACGGTCAGATACGCAGTATTTT. It codes for CASSLVARRSDTQYF.

This clonotype was observed a few times. The V and J genes are TRBV2 and TRBJ2-2, with a weak D call TRBD1 (6 bases). This CDR3 has 15 amino acids. Trimming took 4 bases from V and 5 from J, leaving 14 bases between them. Germline-derived CDR1 and CDR2 are SNHLY and FYNNEI. CDR3 loop: CASSVRGGRTGELFF. In nucleotides, the CDR3 is TGTGCCAGCAGTGTTCGAGGGGGACGAACCGGGGAGCTGTTTTTT. Together with reference TRBV2 and TRBJ2-2, the CDR3 gives the full variable domain: EPEVTQTPSHQVTQMGQEVILRCVPISNHLYFYWYRQILGQKVEFLVSFYNNEISEKSEIFDDQFSVERPDGSNFTLKIRSTKLEDSAMYFCASSVRGGRTGELFFGEGSRLTVL.

The genes are TRBV7-3 and TRBJ2-7; no clear D gene. V was pared by 1 base and J by 10 bases, with 26 bases between. CDR1 and CDR2 (germline): SGHTA, FQGTGA. The CDR3 contains 17 residues. This CDR3 is CASSLKVRKVHKGIQYF. The CDR3 DNA follows: TGTGCCAGCAGCTTAAAGGTTCGGAAGGTCCACAAAGGGATTCAGTACTTC.

This clonotype was seen repeatedly, ten times or more. This sequence joins TRBV5-6 and TRBJ2-1; D call uncertain. Germline CDR1 reads SGHDT; CDR2 reads YYEEEE. This CDR3 spans 12 amino acids. V lost 4 bases to trimming and J lost 6 bases, with 8 bases between them. The CDR3 DNA follows: TGTGCCAGCAGCAGGGTTAGCAATGAGCAGTTCTTC. Protein: CASSRVSNEQFF. Variable domain in full (rest from reference TRBV5-6 and TRBJ2-1): DAGVTQSPTHLIKTRGQQVTLRCSPKSGHDTVSWYQQALGQGPQFIFQYYEEEERQRGNFPDRFSGHQFPNYSSELNVNALLLGDSALYLCASSRVSNEQFFGPGTRLTVL.

J is TRBJ2-1 and V is TRBV14; 7 nucleotides match TRBD2. The V gene end was trimmed by 5 bases and the J gene end by 2 bases; junction bases not matched to a gene: 6. The CDR3 loop spans 15 amino acids. CDR1 and CDR2 from the germline V gene are SGHDN and FVKESK. The CDR3 spells CASSSGGSPYNEQFF. The DNA for the CDR3 is TGTGCCAGCAGCTCCGGCGGGAGCCCCTACAATGAGCAGTTCTTC.

This clonotype was counted ten times or more. V and J are TRBV4-1 and TRBJ2-4; tentative D call: TRBD1 (6 bases). CDR1 and CDR2 from the germline V gene are MGHRA and YSYEKL. This CDR3 is 14 amino acids long. V was cut by 5 bases and J by 11 bases, with 19 bases left in between. CDR3 residues: CASSGQLTGPVQYF. The DNA for the CDR3 is TGCGCCAGCAGCGGGCAGCTTACAGGGCCGGTTCAGTACTTC.

This clonotype was counted ten times or more. The V gene is TRBV5-1, the J gene TRBJ1-2; 7 bases map to TRBD1. Germline CDR1 is SGHRS and CDR2 is YFSETQ. After removal of 4 bases from V and 5 bases from J, the junction contained 8 bases not matched to a gene. The CDR3 loop spans 14 amino acids. The CDR3 sequence is CASSPGQAWYGYTF. The CDR3 DNA follows: TGCGCCAGCAGCCCCGGACAGGCTTGGTATGGCTACACCTTC.